This T cell receptor (beta chain) was found in a study of blood T cell repertoires in COVID-19. Turning to the study itself: The samples span acute and convalescent COVID-19 from the United States, Italy and Spain.

This clone was picked up one time. The CDR3 spans 15 residues. Trimming took 1 base from V and 3 from J, leaving 10 bases between them. From germline, CDR1 is MNHNS and CDR2 SASEGT. Here immunoSEQ multiplex PCR was the method, and the copy in TCRdb shows in-frame clones only, minus some. The profile shows around 700,000 clones, about 90% of them singletons. This clonotype originated in a woman aged 18-30 years with acute or convalescent COVID-19. The chain couples TRBV6-1 to TRBJ1-5, with unresolved D. Sequencing was performed on peripheral blood. CDR3 coding DNA: TGTGCCAGCAGTGAAGATGGAGGGTACAATCAGCCCCAGCATTTT. This codes for CASSEDGGYNQPQHF.